The clone carrying this T cell receptor (beta chain) was counted a few times. Per the germline V gene, CDR1 is MDHEN and CDR2 is SYDVKM. The CDR3 is 14 amino acids. V shed 6 bases and J shed 5 bases, with 14 bases lying between them. TCRdb reprocessed the 5' RACE reads via MiXCR and lists one record per CDR3 protein. Of 750,000 to 950,000 distinct CDR3 sequences in the sample, around 12% are singletons; the top ten hold around 1.5%. The data were obtained in a study of identical twins. The sample was also linked to a second study, of yellow fever vaccine responses in identical twins.

Sample: PBMCs. V is TRBV28 and J is TRBJ2-1; D possibly corresponds to TRBD1 (6 bases). The TCR sequence derives from a woman aged 18-29 years in good health. CDR3 protein: CASRGAAENNEQFF. For the CDR3, the DNA is TGTGCCAGCAGGGGGGCGGCAGAAAACAATGAGCAGTTCTTC.